This TCR beta chain derives from a study of T cell repertoires in cytomegalovirus infection. Study details: Evidence of both CMV infection and a matching HLA type came from public TCR beta signatures. Overall study findings and caveats: CMV-specific HLA-C-restricted TCR beta clonotypes dominated the ex vivo response. Summed public TCR beta family frequency identified CMV carriers bearing the relevant HLA.

A remark on this clonotype: Its antigen is unknown.

The CDR3 extends over 14 amino acids. Germline V gene data show CDR1 as SGHDT and CDR2 as YYEEEE. V was shortened by 0 bases and J by 1 base, with 7 bases between the two germline ends. TCRdb used MiXCR to reprocess the reads, holding one entry per CDR3 protein. The sample comprises about 330,000 distinct CDR3 sequences, about 35% of which are singletons, and roughly 14% rests with the top ten. The chain is built from TRBV5-6 and TRBJ1-2; D is ambiguous. This receptor was taken from a human donor in good health (CMV status not recorded). Some clones in this sample may be carry-over from other donors' samples. The sequences come from cultured PBMCs, collected from culture after CMV antigen stimulation. CDR3 DNA: TGTGCCAGCAGCTTGGAAAGACTTAACTATGGCTACACCTTC. Protein sequence: CASSLERLNYGYTF.